This TCR beta chain was captured in a study of regulatory T cells in long-lasting Graves disease. Overall study: Over 5 years on antithyroid drugs plus positive TSH receptor antibodies marked Graves' disease as persistent.

Described time point: persistent/refractory GD, antithyroid drugs over 5 years with positive TRAb. The TCR library was made from RNA that had been extracted from PBMCs in TRIzol. In the case of this clonotype: Its antigen is unidentified.

Library construction for TCR beta used iRepertoire HTBI primers and Arm-PCR of CDR3 regions. One entry per CDR3 protein, called by TCRdb with MiXCR from the multiplex PCR reads. In the table there are about 660,000 distinct CDR3 sequences, about 32% of which are singletons. General study results and limits: It is possible that accuracy was reduced by the small size of the sample.

The sample here was peripheral blood mononuclear cells (PBMCs), taken when the disease was refractory, from a patient treated with antithyroid drugs. The receptor's source is a female donor with Graves disease.

CDR3 sequence: CASSPETQRNGYTF. The CDR3 nucleotides are TGTGCCAGCAGCCCGGAAACCCAGAGAAATGGCTACACCTTC. The V gene is TRBV3-1, the J gene TRBJ1-2, with D hard to call. The V and J ends lost 4 bases and 6 bases respectively, with 15 bases between them. The CDR3 contains 14 residues. Germline CDR1 LGHDT, CDR2 YNNKEL (reference sequence).